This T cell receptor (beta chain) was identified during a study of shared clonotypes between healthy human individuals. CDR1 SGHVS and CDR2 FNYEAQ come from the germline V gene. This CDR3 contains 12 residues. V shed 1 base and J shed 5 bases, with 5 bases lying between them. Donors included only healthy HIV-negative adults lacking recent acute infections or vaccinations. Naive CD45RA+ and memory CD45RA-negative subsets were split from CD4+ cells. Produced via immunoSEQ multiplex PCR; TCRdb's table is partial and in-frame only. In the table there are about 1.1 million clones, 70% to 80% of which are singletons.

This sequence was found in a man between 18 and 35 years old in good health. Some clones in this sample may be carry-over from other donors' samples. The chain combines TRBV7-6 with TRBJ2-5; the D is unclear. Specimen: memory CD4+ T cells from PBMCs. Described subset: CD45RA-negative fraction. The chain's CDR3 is CASSLDVETQYF. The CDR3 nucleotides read TGTGCCAGCAGCTTAGATGTGGAGACCCAGTACTTC.